This T cell receptor beta chain originates from a study of T cell clusters in autoimmune cytopenias. Study observations and caveats: Compared with active autoimmune hepatitis patients, healthy donors showed about 3-fold more exclusive TRB clusters.

As concerns this clonotype: Its antigen is still unknown.

Multiplex touch-down PCR amplified TRB using TRB-A and TRB-B pools in one tube. TCRdb reprocessed the multiplex PCR reads and reports one entry per CDR3 protein, with no DNA. Reported are 7,000 to 8,500 distinct CDR3 sequences; the ten largest clones contain more than 25%. The CDR3 covers 15 residues. Germline CDR1 is DFQATT and CDR2 is SNEGSKA (reference sequence). TRB was amplified from 250 ng of peripheral blood genomic DNA per sample. Sequenced sample: peripheral blood. The TCR comes from a human donor with an autoimmune cytopenia or autoimmune hepatitis (not recorded which). V is TRBV20-1 and J is TRBJ2-1; the TCRdb call, TRBD1, lacks DNA for checking. The CDR3 protein is CSAGALAGAANEQFF.